This record concerns one TCR beta chain sequence. Its specificity is not known. The entry originates in a study of shared clonotypes between healthy human individuals. Study-wide background: Each donor contributed plates that comprised three CD4 naive, three CD4 memory, two CD8 naive and one CD8 memory.

Template for every sorted-subset replicate PCR totaled approximately 0.2 ug DNA, approximately 30,000 T cell genomes. Sequencing used immunoSEQ multiplex PCR; TCRdb keeps in-frame clones, though not all of them. The sample has roughly 2.1 million clones; 85% to 95% are singletons. Study findings and constraints: Incomplete sequencing of sorted subsets was indicated by rarefaction despite large depth.

Germline values: CDR1 LGHNA, CDR2 YSLEER. The V and J ends lost 1 base and 5 bases respectively, with 16 bases between them. CDR3 size: 16 residues. CD45RO negativity and positive selection for CCR7 defined naive CD8 cells, a population that excluded terminally differentiated effector memory CD45RA+ cells. The donors, healthy adults who were HIV-negative, had experienced no recent acute infections or vaccinations. Source material: naive CD8+ T cells from PBMCs. The sequence came from a man in his late teens or twenties in good health. Some clones in this sample may be carry-over from other donors' samples. The chain couples TRBV4-3 to TRBJ2-3, with D perhaps matching TRBD1 or TRBD2 (5 bases each). The CDR3 coding sequence is TGCGCCAGCAGCCAAGCCTGGGTCCGAGGGGAAGATACGCAGTATTTT. It is translated as CASSQAWVRGEDTQYF.